Presented here are 2 T cell receptor beta chains from one specimen sequenced in a study of T cell responses to AZD1222 COVID-19 vaccine. Assay: immunoSEQ multiplex PCR; the TCRdb copy retains only in-frame clones and omits some. This table has some 150,000 clones, approximately 90% appearing once. The source material was peripheral blood, sampled on day 0 of AZD1222 vaccination. These receptors were collected from an adult in good health.

This clone was detected once. J is TRBJ2-1 and V is TRBV5-1; 7 nucleotides match TRBD2. CDR3 size: 16 residues. Germline V CDR1 and CDR2: SGHRS, YFSETQ. The J segment lost 2 bases and the V segment lost 4 bases, leaving 9 bases of the junction unmatched. The CDR3 DNA follows: TGCGCCAGCAGCACGAATGGCGGGGGAACCTACAATGAGCAGTTCTTC. This translates into CASSTNGGGTYNEQFF.

V gene TRBV5-4 combines with J gene TRBJ2-1; TRBD1 is a possible D gene (5 bases). V was clipped by 2 bases and J by 4 bases, with 10 bases between them. Per the germline V gene, CDR1 is SGHNT and CDR2 is YYREEE (reference sequence). This CDR3 comprises 14 residues. The CDR3 protein is CASSFRRDYNEQFF. In DNA form, the CDR3 reads TGTGCCAGCAGCTTCCGCAGGGATTACAATGAGCAGTTCTTC.